The 20 T cell receptor beta chains presented below share a single source sample, sequenced in a study of blood T cell repertoires in COVID-19. The assay was immunoSEQ multiplex PCR, and TCRdb's table has in-frame clones only and misses some. This sample has fewer than 150,000 clones, with 90% found just once. The sample taken for sequencing was peripheral blood. These receptor sequences come from a woman in her sixties with COVID-19, enrolled during active disease.

This chain joins TRBV6-4 and TRBJ1-5; 8 bases agree with TRBD1. The CDR3 is 12 residues long. Germline CDR1 and CDR2: MRHNA and SNTAGT. J lost 6 bases, V lost 7 bases, and 2 bases had no gene match. The CDR3 DNA sequence: TGTGCCAGCAAACAGGGGGGTCAGCCCCAGCATTTT. It encodes CASKQGGQPQHF.

The genes are TRBV6-2 or TRBV6-3 and TRBJ2-1; TRBD2 agrees at 10 bases. V was clipped by 3 bases and J by 2 bases; unmatched bases: 10. The CDR3 is 18 residues long. Germline V gives CDR1 MNHEY, CDR2 SVGEGT. CDR3 loop: CASSYLASGGVTYNEQFF. CDR3 DNA: TGTGCCAGCAGTTATCTGGCTAGCGGGGGCGTAACCTACAATGAGCAGTTCTTC.

The CDR3 sequence is CASSLGDRTSSDTQYF. CDR3 in DNA: TGTGCCAGCAGCTTAGGGGACAGGACCTCCTCAGATACGCAGTATTTT. The V call is TRBV7-2, the J call TRBJ2-3; TRBD1 matches at 8 bases. There are 16 residues in the CDR3. V dropped 1 base and J dropped 4; count of bases not matched to a gene: 7. Per germline, CDR1 SGHTA and CDR2 FQGNSA.

The rearrangement links TRBV6-5 to TRBJ2-1, with D perhaps matching TRBD2 (6 bases). This CDR3 is 12 amino acids long. Germline lookup yields CDR1 MNHEY and CDR2 SVGAGI. Trimming left V 5 bases short and J 10 bases short, with 12 bases between. Here the CDR3 reads CASSTSLSEQFF. Written as DNA, the CDR3 is TGTGCCAGCAGTACTAGCCTATCCGAGCAGTTCTTC.

The chain recombines TRBV19 with TRBJ1-2, with D possibly being TRBD1 (5 bases). The ends were cut back, 0 bases at V and 5 bases at J, with 16 bases in the middle. CDR1 and CDR2 (germline): LNHDA, SQIVND (reference sequence). CDR3 length: 16 amino acids. The CDR3 coding sequence is TGTGCCAGTAGTATAGACGGAACCGTCCCAGGGTATGGCTACACCTTC. This encodes CASSIDGTVPGYGYTF.

CDR3 DNA: TGTGCCAGCAGTGACAGAAGAGGGGGCAAAAACATTCAGTACTTC. This codes for CASSDRRGGKNIQYF. V is TRBV6-6 and J is TRBJ2-4; D is perhaps TRBD1 (6 bases). Germline CDR1 MNHNY, CDR2 SVGAGI (reference sequence). The CDR3 length is 15 residues. V shed 5 bases and J shed 3 bases, with 14 bases lying between them.

The chain joins TRBV7-9 to TRBJ2-1, with D perhaps TRBD1 (5 bases). V lost 5 bases and J lost 1, with 15 bases in between. The CDR3 totals 16 residues. Germline CDR1 reads SEHNR; CDR2 reads FQNEAQ (reference sequence). The CDR3 DNA is TGTGCCAGCAGCCGTCCTATAGGGGTTTCCTACAATGAGCAGTTCTTC. Its translation: CASSRPIGVSYNEQFF.

V is TRBV7-2 and J is TRBJ2-3; 12 positions agree with TRBD2. The germline CDR1 and CDR2 sequences are SGHTA and FQGNSA. This CDR3 has 16 amino acids. V was clipped by 4 bases and J by 1 base; unmatched bases: 3. CDR3 nucleotides: TGTGCCAGCAGCTCGACTAGCGGGGGAGGCACAGATACGCAGTATTTT. Amino acids: CASSSTSGGGTDTQYF.

CDR3 loop: CASSSYRGLGDQPQHF. CDR3 sequence (DNA): TGTGCCAGCAGTTCATACAGGGGGCTAGGGGATCAGCCCCAGCATTTT. The chain couples TRBV6-2 or TRBV6-3 to TRBJ1-5, with 9 bases matching TRBD1. This CDR3 contains 16 residues. Trimming took 4 bases from V and 5 from J; bases not matched to a gene: 9. Germline V CDR1 and CDR2: MNHEY, SVGEGT.

The gene calls are TRBV7-9 and TRBJ1-6, with 7 bases that match TRBD1. CDR3 length equals 14 residues. With V trimmed by 7 bases and J by 5 bases, 5 bases remained unmatched. The germline V gene has CDR1 SEHNR and CDR2 FQNEAQ (reference sequence). This chain's CDR3 is CASTDGTDNSPLHF. CDR3 sequence (DNA): TGTGCCAGCACCGACGGGACAGATAATTCACCCCTCCACTTT.

This chain joins TRBV19 and TRBJ1-2; D is perhaps TRBD1 (5 bases). V lost 8 bases, J lost 4 bases, and 17 bases lay in between. The germline gives CDR1 LNHDA, CDR2 SQIVND (reference sequence). The CDR3 runs to 14 residues. The chain's CDR3 is CASGDSLNLYGYTF. DNA of the CDR3: TGTGCCAGTGGCGACAGCCTTAACCTCTATGGCTACACCTTC.

The chain uses TRBV7-3 and TRBJ2-1; D might be TRBD1 (5 bases). CDR1 and CDR2 (germline): SGHTA, FQGTGA. Deletions cut 8 bases from V and 3 bases from J, with 17 bases between. The CDR3 has 15 amino acids. The DNA of the CDR3 is TGTGCCAGCCCTAAGGGGTTCTCTTGCTACAATGAGCAGTTCTTC. Its translation: CASPKGFSCYNEQFF.

V gene TRBV11-3 combines with J gene TRBJ2-1; D not certain. V was trimmed by 4 bases and J by 0 bases, leaving 16 bases between them. Germline V gene data show CDR1 as SGHNT and CDR2 as YENEEA. This CDR3 is built from 17 residues. CDR3 sequence: CASSSFTTDSSYNEQFF. DNA of the CDR3: TGTGCCAGCAGCTCTTTCACCACAGATAGCTCCTACAATGAGCAGTTCTTC.

The rearrangement joins TRBV2 to TRBJ1-1, with D perhaps matching TRBD1 (5 bases). Trimming removed 4 bases at V and 3 bases at J, with 12 bases between. Germline V gene sequence: CDR1 SNHLY, CDR2 FYNNEI. This CDR3 contains 14 residues. CDR3 protein: CASSASGGYTEAFF. The CDR3 coding sequence is TGTGCCAGCAGTGCCTCCGGGGGGTACACTGAAGCTTTCTTT. The complete variable domain, with remaining parts taken from reference TRBV2 and TRBJ1-1, reads EPEVTQTPSHQVTQMGQEVILRCVPISNHLYFYWYRQILGQKVEFLVSFYNNEISEKSEIFDDQFSVERPDGSNFTLKIRSTKLEDSAMYFCASSASGGYTEAFFGQGTRLTVV.

The chain joins TRBV19 to TRBJ1-1; D is unresolved. CDR3 length: 14 amino acids. V lost 0 bases to trimming and J lost 4 bases, with 9 bases between them. The germline CDR1 and CDR2 sequences are LNHDA and SQIVND (reference sequence). The CDR3, as DNA: TGTGCCAGTAGTATAGACCCAGGTTCCACTGAAGCTTTCTTT. It translates to CASSIDPGSTEAFF.

The chain recombines TRBV19 with TRBJ2-1; TRBD2 might be the D (5 bases). The CDR3 extends over 13 amino acids. Per germline, CDR1 LNHDA and CDR2 SQIVND (reference sequence). V was pared by 9 bases and J by 5 bases, with 14 bases between. The CDR3, as DNA: TGTGCCAGCGGGATCTCCATGGACAATGAGCAGTTCTTC. It specifies CASGISMDNEQFF.

The chain uses TRBV7-8 and TRBJ2-7; 11 nucleotides match TRBD2. The length of the CDR3 is 16 residues. From germline, CDR1 is SGHVS and CDR2 FQNEAQ. Unmatched junction bases numbered 10, after V lost 5 bases and J lost 4 bases. The CDR3 sequence: CASSPRLASGGYEQYF. The CDR3 region has the DNA TGTGCCAGCAGCCCCCGCCTGGCTAGCGGGGGGTACGAGCAGTACTTC.

V and J are TRBV20-1 and TRBJ1-1; the match to TRBD1 covers 8 bases. Germline V lookup: CDR1 DFQATT, CDR2 SNEGSKA (reference sequence). The CDR3 extends over 14 amino acids. The J segment lost 1 base and the V segment lost 3 bases, leaving 4 bases of the junction unmatched. DNA for the CDR3: TGCAGTGCTAGTCGGCAGGGGGCGAACACTGAAGCTTTCTTT. Residues: CSASRQGANTEAFF.

The chain has TRBV4-2 and TRBJ2-5; TRBD1 matches 9 bases. The length of the CDR3 is 16 residues. The germline CDR1 and CDR2 sequences are LGHNA and YNFKEQ. V shed 3 bases, J shed 5 bases, and the junction held 10 bases outside the gene matches. The CDR3 protein is CASSQETGGGFETQYF. The DNA for the CDR3 is TGTGCCAGCAGCCAGGAGACAGGGGGTGGTTTTGAGACCCAGTACTTC.

This clone was observed a handful of times. V and J are TRBV30 and TRBJ1-6; 9 nucleotides align to TRBD1. J gave up 7 bases and V 7 bases, and 8 bases lay outside the gene matches. The CDR3 spans 14 residues. Germline V gives CDR1 GTSNPN, CDR2 SVGIG (reference sequence). The CDR3 coding sequence is TGTGCCTTCAAAATCGGGACAGGGAATTCACCCCTCCACTTT. As protein: CAFKIGTGNSPLHF. Drawing the rest from reference TRBV30 and TRBJ1-6, the complete variable domain is SQTIHQWPATLVQPVGSPLSLECTVEGTSNPNLYWYRQAAGRGLQLLFYSVGIGQISSEVPQNLSASRPQDRQFILSSKKLLLSDSGFYLCAFKIGTGNSPLHFGNGTRLTVT.